The entry below describes one T cell receptor (beta chain). Its cognate antigen is unknown. A read error may produce the germline difference seen at one junction end. TCRdb re-called the reads with MiXCR, one entry per CDR3 protein. This table has around 740,000 distinct CDR3 sequences, 35% to 40% appearing once. These data come from a study of T cell repertoires in cytomegalovirus infection. At the level of the study: Both CMV infection and a matching HLA type were indicated by public TCR beta signatures.

Overall study results and limits: People with CMV and the relevant HLA were identified by cumulative public TCR beta family frequency. The ex vivo response showed dominance by HLA-C-restricted CMV-specific TCR beta clonotypes.

Germline CDR1 and CDR2: MDHEN and SYDVKM. The CDR3 contains 17 residues. The TCR originated in a human donor in good health (CMV status not recorded). Some clones in this sample may be carry-over from other donors' samples. The sequenced sample was PBMCs. The gene calls are TRBV28 and TRBJ2-5; no firm D call. CDR3 in amino acids: CASSSSGADRVIETQYF. DNA for the CDR3: TGTGCCAGTAGTTCATCCGGCGCGGATCGGGTAATAGAGACCCAGTACTTC.